The rows below give T cell receptor beta chains drawn from one sample of a study of identical twins. TCRdb called the 5' RACE reads again in MiXCR, with one record for every CDR3 protein. The table lists roughly 630,000 distinct CDR3 sequences, about 7.1% of them singletons, with over 1.5% in the top ten. These data were also reused for a study on yellow fever vaccine responses in identical twins.

Material for sequencing was PBMCs. The receptors originated from a young woman in good health. The CDR3 runs from the conserved cysteine through the conserved F or W. A D gene is named only where the DNA matches it firmly. Clone size is given for some rows only: seen once, a few or many times, or a class if the clone is expanded.

d_call: NA; j_call: TRBJ1-5; clone_size: many; v_call: TRBV10-3; cdr3_nt: TGTGCCATCAGTGATAGGGACGGTCAGCCCCAGCATTTT; cdr3_aa: CAISDRDGQPQHF
d_call: NA; j_call: TRBJ2-1; clone_size: few; v_call: TRBV11-3; cdr3_nt: TGTGCCAGCAGCTCCGAGGGACAAAACTACAATGAGCAGTTCTTC; cdr3_aa: CASSSEGQNYNEQFF
d_call: NA; j_call: TRBJ2-7; clone_size: NA; v_call: TRBV6-5; cdr3_nt: TGTGCCAGCAGTTACAGTCCACCGCGAGCGCGACACTCCTACGAGCAGTACTTC; cdr3_aa: CASSYSPPRARHSYEQYF
d_call: NA; j_call: TRBJ2-3; clone_size: once; v_call: TRBV9; cdr3_nt: TGTGCCAGCAGCGGTACAGGCGATTACACAGATATGCAGTATTTT; cdr3_aa: CASSGTGDYTDMQYF
d_call: TRBD1; j_call: TRBJ1-1; clone_size: many; v_call: TRBV5-1; cdr3_nt: TGCGCCAGCAGCTATGGGGACAGGGGTACAGCTGAAGCTTTCTTT; cdr3_aa: CASSYGDRGTAEAFF
d_call: NA; j_call: TRBJ2-2; clone_size: many; v_call: TRBV28; cdr3_nt: TGTGCCAGCAGCAATCCGGGACTTTCGAACACCGGGGAGCTGTTTTTT; cdr3_aa: CASSNPGLSNTGELFF
d_call: NA; j_call: TRBJ2-3; clone_size: NA; v_call: TRBV10-2; cdr3_nt: TGCGCCAGCAGTGAGAATTTGAATAGCGGCCGTACAGATACGCAGTATTTT; cdr3_aa: CASSENLNSGRTDTQYF
d_call: NA; j_call: TRBJ2-3; clone_size: few; v_call: TRBV20-1; cdr3_nt: TGCAGTGCTAGAGAAAGAGGGTTAGATCGTCGAGGCACAGATACGCAGTATTTT; cdr3_aa: CSARERGLDRRGTDTQYF
d_call: TRBD1; j_call: TRBJ1-2; clone_size: few; v_call: TRBV20-1; cdr3_nt: TGCAGTGCCGAGGACAGGGGTGTTAACTATGGCTACACCTTC; cdr3_aa: CSAEDRGVNYGYTF
d_call: NA; j_call: TRBJ2-7; clone_size: many; v_call: TRBV29-1; cdr3_nt: TGCAGCGTTGAATGGATCGGCTCCTACGAGCAGTACTTC; cdr3_aa: CSVEWIGSYEQYF
d_call: TRBD1; j_call: TRBJ2-1; clone_size: many; v_call: TRBV15; cdr3_nt: TGTGCCACGGAAAACAGGGGGCGGGTTGGCAATGAGCAGTTCTTC; cdr3_aa: CATENRGRVGNEQFF
d_call: NA; j_call: TRBJ2-3; clone_size: many; v_call: TRBV5-1; cdr3_nt: TGCGCCAGCAGCCAGTACCGACTAGGATCGGTGTTGGATACGCAGTATTTT; cdr3_aa: CASSQYRLGSVLDTQYF
d_call: TRBD1; j_call: TRBJ1-1; clone_size: many; v_call: TRBV7-9; cdr3_nt: TGTGCCAGCATACCCGGGACAGTAGGAACTGAAGCTTTCTTT; cdr3_aa: CASIPGTVGTEAFF
d_call: NA; j_call: TRBJ1-5; clone_size: many; v_call: TRBV20-1; cdr3_nt: TGCAGTGCTAGAGATCCCCATCAGCCCCAGCATTTT; cdr3_aa: CSARDPHQPQHF
d_call: TRBD1; j_call: TRBJ1-2; clone_size: once; v_call: TRBV7-9; cdr3_nt: TGTGCCAGCAGCTTAGCGGGACAGGGAGGCTACACCTTC; cdr3_aa: CASSLAGQGGYTF
d_call: NA; j_call: TRBJ1-3; clone_size: many; v_call: TRBV2; cdr3_nt: TGTGCCAGCACTAGCTCTGGAAACACCATATATTTT; cdr3_aa: CASTSSGNTIYF
d_call: NA; j_call: TRBJ2-1; clone_size: many; v_call: TRBV7-8; cdr3_nt: TGTGCCAGCAGCTTATTCGACGGGAGCTCCTACAATGAGCAGTTCTTC; cdr3_aa: CASSLFDGSSYNEQFF
d_call: TRBD1; j_call: TRBJ2-5; clone_size: many; v_call: TRBV5-1; cdr3_nt: TGCGCCAGCAGCCAAAGACAGGGAGAGACCCAGTACTTC; cdr3_aa: CASSQRQGETQYF
d_call: NA; j_call: TRBJ2-1; clone_size: many; v_call: TRBV3-1; cdr3_nt: TGTGCCAGCAGCCAAGTAGGCAGGACGGGGGATGAGCAGTTCTTC; cdr3_aa: CASSQVGRTGDEQFF
d_call: TRBD2; j_call: TRBJ2-1; clone_size: many; v_call: TRBV12-3/TRBV12-4; cdr3_nt: TGTGCCAGCAGCAGGACTAGCGGGAGGGCCCTCGATGAGCAGTTCTTC; cdr3_aa: CASSRTSGRALDEQFF
d_call: NA; j_call: TRBJ1-2; clone_size: NA; v_call: TRBV2; cdr3_nt: TGTGCCAGCACCGACGGAGACTATGGCTACACCTTC; cdr3_aa: CASTDGDYGYTF
d_call: NA; j_call: TRBJ1-1; clone_size: NA; v_call: TRBV7-2; cdr3_nt: TGTGCCAGCAGCCAAAGAGACGGTTTGGGAGCTTTCTTT; cdr3_aa: CASSQRDGLGAFF
d_call: NA; j_call: TRBJ1-4; clone_size: many; v_call: TRBV4-1; cdr3_nt: TGCGCCAGCAGCCAAACGAATGAAAAACTGTTTTTT; cdr3_aa: CASSQTNEKLFF
d_call: NA; j_call: TRBJ2-1; clone_size: few; v_call: TRBV3-1; cdr3_nt: TGTGCCAGCAGCCAAGATGGTCTACATGAGCAGTTCTTC; cdr3_aa: CASSQDGLHEQFF
d_call: TRBD1; j_call: TRBJ2-1; clone_size: NA; v_call: TRBV25-1; cdr3_nt: TGTGCCAGCAGTGACGACCTCAACAGGGGGCGTCGCAATGAGCAGTTCTTC; cdr3_aa: CASSDDLNRGRRNEQFF